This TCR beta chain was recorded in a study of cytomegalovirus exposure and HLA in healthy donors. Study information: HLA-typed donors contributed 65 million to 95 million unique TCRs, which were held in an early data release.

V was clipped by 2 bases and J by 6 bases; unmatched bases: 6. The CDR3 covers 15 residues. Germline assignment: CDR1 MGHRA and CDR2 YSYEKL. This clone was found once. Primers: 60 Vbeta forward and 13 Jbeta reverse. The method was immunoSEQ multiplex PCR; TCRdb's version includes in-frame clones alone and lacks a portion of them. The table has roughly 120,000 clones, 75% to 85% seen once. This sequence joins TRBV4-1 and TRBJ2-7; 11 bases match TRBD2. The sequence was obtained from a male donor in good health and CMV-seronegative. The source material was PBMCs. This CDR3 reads CASSQPTSGSSEQYF. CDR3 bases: TGCGCCAGCAGCCAACCTACTAGCGGGAGCAGCGAGCAGTACTTC.